The 15 T cell receptor beta chains below were found in one sample sequenced in a study of T cells after yellow fever vaccination. TCRdb re-called the 5' RACE reads with MiXCR, one entry per CDR3 protein. The sample records under 500,000 distinct CDR3 sequences, about 19% being singletons. The specimen comprised PBMCs, sampled before the yellow fever booster vaccination. The receptors here all came from a man between 18 and 29 years old who received the YFV17D yellow fever vaccine.

This clonotype was recorded a few times. V gene TRBV6-2 or TRBV6-3 combines with J gene TRBJ2-6, with D hard to call. V lost 2 bases and J 0 bases, leaving 5 bases between the germline ends. The CDR3 is made up of 15 amino acids. Germline V lookup: CDR1 MNHEY, CDR2 SVGEGT. CDR3 residues: CASSYTVSGANVLTF. Written as DNA, the CDR3 is TGTGCCAGCAGTTACACGGTCTCTGGGGCCAACGTCCTGACTTTC.

The chain links TRBV12-3 or TRBV12-4 to TRBJ1-5; 10 bases map to TRBD1. V shed 5 bases and J 0 bases; nucleotides not matched to a gene: 4. This CDR3 region has 16 residues. This CDR3 reads CASSIRDRGSNQPQHF. In DNA form, the CDR3 reads TGTGCCAGCAGTATACGGGACAGGGGTAGCAATCAGCCCCAGCATTTT.

This clonotype has more than one count but fewer than ten. The V gene is TRBV7-9, the J gene TRBJ2-2, with D uncertain. Germline values: CDR1 SEHNR, CDR2 FQNEAQ (reference sequence). V was pared by 6 bases and J by 3 bases, with 17 bases between. The CDR3 has 16 residues. This CDR3 reads CASRTNRHTYTGELFF. The CDR3 DNA reads as TGTGCCAGCAGAACTAACCGGCACACCTACACCGGGGAGCTGTTTTTT.

The rearrangement joins TRBV28 to TRBJ2-2; tentatively, D is TRBD1 (5 bases). The CDR3 is 12 amino acids. CDR1 is MDHEN and CDR2 is SYDVKM in the germline V gene. The ends were cut back, 8 bases at V and 3 bases at J, with 7 bases in the middle. The CDR3 sequence is CASEQDTGELFF. The DNA of the CDR3 is TGTGCCAGCGAACAGGACACCGGGGAGCTGTTTTTT.

This chain links TRBV29-1 with TRBJ2-3; D is undetermined. This CDR3 region has 13 residues. Germline values: CDR1 SQVTM, CDR2 ANQGSEA. V shed 1 base and J shed 2 bases, with 7 bases lying between them. CDR3 DNA: TGCAGCGTTGAAGGGAGTTACACAGATACGCAGTATTTT. This encodes CSVEGSYTDTQYF.

This clonotype was observed a few times. The chain has TRBV7-2 and TRBJ2-3; 8 nucleotides agree with TRBD2. Germline V gene data show CDR1 as SGHTA and CDR2 as FQGNSA. CDR3 length: 18 amino acids. V lost 0 bases, J lost 4 bases, and 12 bases stayed unmatched. DNA of the CDR3: TGTGCCAGCAGCTTAGCGGCGGGGGGACCTCGATCCCCAGATACGCAGTATTTT. Translation: CASSLAAGGPRSPDTQYF. The full variable domain, rest sourced from reference TRBV7-2 and TRBJ2-3, is GAGVSQSPSNKVTEKGKDVELRCDPISGHTALYWYRQSLGQGLEFLIYFQGNSAPDKSGLPSDRFSAERTGGSVSTLTIQRTQQEDSAVYLCASSLAAGGPRSPDTQYFGPGTRLTVL.

V is TRBV7-9 and J is TRBJ1-2, with a weak D call TRBD1 (6 bases). This CDR3 contains 14 residues. The V end lost 3 bases, the J end lost 4 bases, and 12 bases lay between the germline ends. Germline V gives CDR1 SEHNR, CDR2 FQNEAQ (reference sequence). DNA of the CDR3: TGTGCCAGCAGCTTTAAGGGGACAACCTATGGCTACACCTTC. Translated, it gives CASSFKGTTYGYTF.

The sample holds a few counts of this clonotype. This chain joins TRBV7-8 and TRBJ2-3; 8 bases align to TRBD2. V trimming: 3 bases; J trimming: 7 bases; junction bases outside the gene matches: 9. Germline values: CDR1 SGHVS, CDR2 FQNEAQ. The CDR3 has 15 amino acids. The CDR3 DNA follows: TGTGCCAGCAGCTTCGGACTAGCCCGCGGATATACGCAGTATTTT. Its translation is CASSFGLARGYTQYF.

The J gene is TRBJ2-7, the V gene TRBV7-9, with 8 bases that match TRBD2. Trimming at V came to 5 bases and at J to 6 bases, leaving 12 bases not matched to a gene. Germline CDR1 SEHNR, CDR2 FQNEAQ (reference sequence). The CDR3 contains 15 residues. CDR3 in DNA: TGTGCCAGCAGCCGTGCGGGGGGCGCCGGAATCGAGCAGTACGTC. This gives the protein CASSRAGGAGIEQYV.

The table lists this clonotype with many counts. The rearrangement links TRBV27 to TRBJ2-5; tentatively, D is TRBD1 (5 bases). The CDR3 contains 15 residues. Deletions cut 3 bases from V and 2 bases from J, with 13 bases between. The germline CDR1 and CDR2 sequences are MNHEY and SMNVEV (reference sequence). The CDR3 spells CASSFGQGQQETQYF. CDR3 DNA: TGTGCCAGCAGTTTCGGCCAGGGCCAACAAGAGACCCAGTACTTC.

The gene calls are TRBV25-1 and TRBJ1-2, with D hard to call. V was trimmed by 4 bases and J by 1 base, leaving 1 base between them. The CDR3 consists of 11 residues. Germline V CDR1 and CDR2: MGHDK, SYGVNS. As DNA, the CDR3 is TGTGCCAGCAGTGGTAACTATGGCTACACCTTC. As protein: CASSGNYGYTF.

This chain links TRBV4-3 with TRBJ1-1, with D uncertain. Germline V gene data show CDR1 as LGHNA and CDR2 as YSLEER. This CDR3 spans 15 amino acids. V was trimmed by 1 base and J by 1 base, leaving 10 bases between them. The CDR3: CASSQGESSNTEAFF. CDR3 in DNA: TGCGCCAGCAGCCAAGGAGAGTCATCGAACACTGAAGCTTTCTTT.

This clonotype was observed a few times. The chain has TRBV11-2 and TRBJ2-5; a possible D gene is TRBD2 (6 bases). Trimming left V 1 base short and J 7 bases short, with 19 bases between. The germline gives CDR1 SGHAT, CDR2 FQNNGV. The CDR3 totals 16 residues. The CDR3 DNA follows: TGTGCCAGCAGCTTAGGGGGGACCGGGACTTCAGCGACCCAGTACTTC. Translating gives CASSLGGTGTSATQYF.

This chain's CDR3 is CASSEYAGTYEQYF. The CDR3 nucleotides are TGCGCCAGCAGTGAATATGCGGGGACCTACGAGCAGTACTTC. The rearrangement uses TRBV10-2 and TRBJ2-7; D might be TRBD2 (6 bases). The V gene's germline CDR1 is WSHSY and CDR2 SAAADI. CDR3 length equals 14 residues. V lost 3 bases to trimming and J lost 2 bases, with 11 bases between them.

This clonotype came up a few times. The J gene is TRBJ2-7, the V gene TRBV11-1; TRBD2 agrees at 7 bases. From germline, CDR1 is SGHAT and CDR2 FQDESV (reference sequence). Trimming at V came to 2 bases and at J to 5 bases, leaving 9 bases not matched to a gene. This CDR3 spans 15 amino acids. CDR3 in amino acids: CASSLWERGNHEQYF. In DNA form, the CDR3 reads TGTGCCAGCAGCTTATGGGAGCGGGGTAACCACGAGCAGTACTTC.